The 10 T cell receptor beta chains below all came from one sample that was sequenced in a study of glioma-infiltrating T cells. The iRepertoire nested amplicon-rescue multiplex PCR amplified TCR alpha and beta CDR3s from RNA. TCRdb passed the multiplex PCR reads through MiXCR, listing each CDR3 protein once. This repertoire shows over 15,000 distinct CDR3 sequences, roughly 60% found once; its top ten account for approximately 42%. Sequencing was performed on glioma tissue, nonneoplastic brain tissue, or PBMCs (not recorded which). The receptors here all came from a human donor with low-grade glioma or glioblastoma, undergoing nonglioma brain surgery, or in good health (not recorded which).

This clonotype was found a few times. This rearrangement joins TRBV27 to TRBJ1-5; TRBD1 matches 10 bases. Germline CDR1 and CDR2: MNHEY and SMNVEV (reference sequence). The junction had 14 bases not matched to a gene; V was cut back by 5 bases and J by 4 bases. The CDR3 runs 18 residues. The CDR3, as DNA: TGTGCCAGCAGTCCCCCATCGGGGACAGGGGTCGGGAATCAGCCCCAGCATTTT. This sequence encodes CASSPPSGTGVGNQPQHF.

The chain combines TRBV6-5 with TRBJ1-1; D is unclear. This CDR3 spans 14 amino acids. CDR1 is MNHEY and CDR2 is SVGAGI in the germline V gene. Trimming removed 2 bases at V and 0 bases at J, with 7 bases between. CDR3 amino acids: CASSYGQMNTEAFF. CDR3 coding DNA: TGTGCCAGCAGTTACGGCCAGATGAACACTGAAGCTTTCTTT.

As to this clonotype: Germline and junction disagree at one end, which may indicate a read error. The CDR3: CASSLVRDTGAFF. CDR3 DNA sequence: TGTGCCAGCAGCTTAGTGCGGGACACTGGAGCTTTCTTT. The V and J genes are TRBV7-2 and TRBJ1-1; D perhaps matches TRBD1 (6 bases). This CDR3 comprises 13 residues. Germline lookup yields CDR1 SGHTA and CDR2 FQGNSA.

This clonotype turned up a few times. The CDR3 nucleotides are TGTGCCAGCAGCGCCGGGAACCCCAATCAGCCCCAGCATTTT. It encodes CASSAGNPNQPQHF. The chain employs TRBV9 and TRBJ1-5; D is ambiguous. Trimming left V 3 bases short and J 3 bases short, with 10 bases between. Per the germline V gene, CDR1 is SGDLS and CDR2 is YYNGEE. The CDR3 contains 14 residues.

Worth noting for this clonotype: A read error may produce the germline difference seen at one junction end. The chain couples TRBV29-1 to TRBJ2-7; no clear D. This CDR3 has 10 amino acids. Germline V gene sequence: CDR1 SQVTM, CDR2 ANQGSEA. The CDR3 loop is CSVEAERSNF. The CDR3 DNA reads TGCAGCGTTGAGGCTGAGAGGAGTAACTTC.

V gene TRBV20-1 combines with J gene TRBJ1-5, with D uncertain. The CDR3 is 15 residues long. V shed 0 bases and J shed 3 bases, with 12 bases lying between them. Germline V gene data show CDR1 as DFQATT and CDR2 as SNEGSKA (reference sequence). In DNA, the CDR3 is TGCAGTGCTAGAGAGGACGGACGCAACAATCAGCCCCAGCATTTT. Translated: CSAREDGRNNQPQHF.

The rearrangement uses TRBV28 and TRBJ2-3; 7 nucleotides line up with TRBD1. The CDR3 runs 15 residues. Trimming cost V 6 bases and J 2 bases; bases outside gene matches: 8. Germline assignment: CDR1 MDHEN and CDR2 SYDVKM. The CDR3 sequence: CASRDRDSYTDTQYF. The CDR3 coding sequence is TGTGCCAGCAGAGATCGGGACAGCTACACAGATACGCAGTATTTT.

The V and J genes are TRBV2 and TRBJ1-5; tentative D call: TRBD1 (5 bases). This CDR3 is built from 13 residues. V was trimmed by 7 bases and J by 3 bases, leaving 10 bases between them. The germline V gene has CDR1 SNHLY and CDR2 FYNNEI. CDR3 nucleotide sequence: TGTGCCAGCACTCGACAGATCAATCAGCCCCAGCATTTT. Residues: CASTRQINQPQHF.

Relative to its sample, this clonotype is medium-sized. Written as DNA, the CDR3 is TGTGCCAGCAGTTTCCTGGATGCAGAGCAGTACTTC. It specifies CASSFLDAEQYF. The V and J genes are TRBV6-1 and TRBJ2-7, with D unclear. Germline V gene lookup returns CDR1 MNHNS and CDR2 SASEGT. The CDR3 consists of 12 residues. The V end was cut by 5 bases, the J end by 7 bases, with 12 bases between.

This rearrangement joins TRBV2 to TRBJ2-3; D perhaps matches TRBD1 (6 bases). The germline V and J ends were trimmed by 5 bases and 2 bases, with 14 bases remaining between them. This CDR3 region has 15 residues. The V gene's germline CDR1 is SNHLY and CDR2 FYNNEI. CDR3 DNA sequence: TGTGCCAGCAGTCTCGGACAGCCCAACACAGATACGCAGTATTTT. It specifies CASSLGQPNTDTQYF.